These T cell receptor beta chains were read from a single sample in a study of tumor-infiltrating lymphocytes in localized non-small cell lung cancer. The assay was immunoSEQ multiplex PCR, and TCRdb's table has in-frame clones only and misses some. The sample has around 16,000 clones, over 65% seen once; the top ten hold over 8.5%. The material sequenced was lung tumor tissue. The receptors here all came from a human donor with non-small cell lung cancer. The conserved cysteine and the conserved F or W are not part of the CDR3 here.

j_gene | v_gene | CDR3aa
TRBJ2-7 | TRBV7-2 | ASSLSGAYEQY
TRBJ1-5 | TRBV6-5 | ASSRGGMENQPQH
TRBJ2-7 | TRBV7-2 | ASRTGTGLSEQY
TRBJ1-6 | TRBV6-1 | ASNRDRSNSPLH
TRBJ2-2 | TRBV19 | ASMRETTGELF
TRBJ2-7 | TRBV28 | ASSLDDRQGEQY
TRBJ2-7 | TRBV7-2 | ASSHPGSSYEQY
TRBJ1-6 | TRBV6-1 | ASSEAGTGNSPLH
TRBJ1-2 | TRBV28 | ASSSLLEGYGYT
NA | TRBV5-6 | ASSSQGAGYEQY
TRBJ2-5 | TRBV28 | ASSTQRGDQETQY
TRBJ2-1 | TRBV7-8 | ASSLGVGGAQF
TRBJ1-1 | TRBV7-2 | ASSLALGVNTEAF
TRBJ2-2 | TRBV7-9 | ASSSVNTGELF
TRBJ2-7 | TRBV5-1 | ASSPWDRGLDEQY
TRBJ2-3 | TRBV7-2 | ASSPGSGVRTDTQY
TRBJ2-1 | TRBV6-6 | ASSLDRANEQF
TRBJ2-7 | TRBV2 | ASSSGQGVDEQY
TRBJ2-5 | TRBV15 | ATSFGRAPFLVGGETQY
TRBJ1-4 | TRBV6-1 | ASNLRQRTGEKLF
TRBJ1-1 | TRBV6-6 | ASSYYGGAYTEAF
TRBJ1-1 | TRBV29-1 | SVGGMGSTEAF
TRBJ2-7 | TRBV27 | ASSLWTPGDGEFAEQY
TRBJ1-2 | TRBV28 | ASSPPQDGGYT
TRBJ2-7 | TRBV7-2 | ASSLDGGASYEQY
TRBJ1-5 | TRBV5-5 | ASSLRRGMDQPQH
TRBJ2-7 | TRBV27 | ASSPTGAVAYEQY